This T cell receptor (beta chain) was recovered during a study of cytomegalovirus exposure and HLA in healthy donors. Whole-study findings and limits: Clonal expansion, a later analysis showed, was greater in HLA-associated TCR beta chains than in equally common others. The study labeled 150 to 200 TCR beta chains cytomegalovirus-associated. TCR beta sequences reportedly predicted most subjects' HLA-A and HLA-B alleles accurately.

CDR3 length: 15 amino acids. Trimming removed 0 bases from V and 2 bases from J, with 9 bases in between. In germline, CDR1 is SNHLY, CDR2 FYNNEI. Use of 60 Vbeta and 13 Jbeta primers characterized the PCR. Sequencing was performed with immunoSEQ multiplex PCR; in TCRdb, only in-frame clones are kept and a portion is missing. The sample comprises 100,000 to 150,000 clones, less than 80% of which are singletons, and around 4% rests with the top ten. For this clone: The antigen is unknown.

The TCR comes from a man aged 25 to 45 in good health and CMV-seronegative. The sample taken for sequencing was PBMCs. This chain links TRBV2 with TRBJ2-3; D unclear. CDR3 DNA sequence: TGTGCCAGCAGTGAAGCGCGCGACACCACAGATACGCAGTATTTT. Translated: CASSEARDTTDTQYF.